The subject of this entry is one T cell receptor beta chain. This receptor's antigen is unknown. Within one base of it there is no much larger clone, and no base qualities were kept. The receptor library was made with 5' RACE. The instrument was an Illumina HiSeq 2500. A second PCR of about 7 to 12 cycles was performed with a sample-barcoded 5' primer and a J-beta primer mix. Each TCR beta cDNA molecule received a unique molecular identifier from a template-switch 5' adaptor carrying 12 random nucleotides. Each sample yielded at least 3 million CDR3-containing paired-end reads. The Mint cDNA synthesis kit, primed by a TRBC-specific oligonucleotide, was used to synthesize first-strand cDNA from all RNA. All cDNA was treated with uracil-DNA glycosylase and then went through a first 18-cycle PCR with the universal primers M1SS and BC2_uni_R. The authors processed their data as follows. For normalization, 1 million high-quality reads, each with a distinct molecular identifier, were randomly selected from each sample. Reads with shared molecular identifiers were discarded instead of being binned into consensus sequences. CDR3 identification, clonotype clustering and error correction used MiTCR with a Q25 quality threshold and the strictest error-elimination algorithm. Lower-bound total TCR beta diversity was estimated with a nonparametric unseen species model using Euler transformation. Using fastp trimming at Q25 and MiXCR clonotype assembly, TCRdb reanalyzed the public sequencing data and kept in-frame beta chains. Each CDR3 protein gets just one entry, which takes the most common genes and DNA from the rows behind it. These V and J calls are TCRdb output, not the study's own analysis. The sample records under 800,000 distinct CDR3 sequences, 20% to 25% of which are singletons. The ten largest account for 3.5% to 4% of the sample.

Based on the germline V gene (reference sequence), the CDR1 and CDR2 sequences are MNHEY and SMNVEV. The CDR3, from cysteine to phenylalanine, totals 14 residues. The read is trimmed to its CDR3 DNA, 42 bases read in frame from base 1. V ends up 6 bases short and J 1 base short, with an unmatched junction base count of 4. The donors were about 40 Caucasian individuals from Russia, aged roughly 6 to 100 years, who were systemically healthy. Around 10 milliliters of peripheral blood were drawn from each donor into EDTA-treated Vacutainer tubes. PBMCs were isolated by Ficoll-Paque density-gradient centrifugation, with at least 6 million obtained per sample. Trizol reagent was used to extract total RNA from the PBMCs, yielding at least 6 micrograms per sample. The percentages of naive CD45RAhigh/CD27high T cells were determined by flow cytometry on a PBMC aliquot from every donor. These data are taken from a study of blood T cells in healthy people across ages (dated by TCRdb to 2014 to 2015). Context from the whole study: In model experiments, roughly one uniquely barcoded TCR beta cDNA molecule per two T cells was captured by template switching. Using deep sequencing normalized with unique cDNA molecular identifiers, the study measured how TCR beta repertoire diversity changes with age. Four age groups were formed from the donors: young (average approximately 15 years), middle-aged (around 40), aged (around 68) and long-lived (about 80). To avoid experimental bias, donors of different ages were spread randomly across the sequencing lanes. For two donors (one aged 18 to 29 and one aged 80 or older), the study analyzed two additional independent replicas of 1 million unique cDNA reads from the same blood draw.

The study at large found these results: There was a strong correlation between observed TCR beta diversity and the percentage of naive T cells measured by flow cytometry. Observed TCR beta diversity per million T cells fell roughly linearly with age, and a significant reduction was already apparent by age around 44. Total diversity estimates from one million sequenced T cells were considered lower bounds and underestimates. Because the CMV infection status of the donors was unknown, age-related changes in expanded clonotypes may potentially have been confounded. Compared with the aged group, the long-lived group had more naive CD4+ T cells, fewer expanded clones and increased TCR diversity, a pattern suggesting age selection. Conclusive comparison of naive and antigen-experienced compartments was prevented by the profiling of bulk unsorted PBMCs.

This sequence uses TRBV27 and TRBJ1-1; 8 nucleotides in the junction match TRBD1. Sequencing used blood. This receptor was taken from a man between 65 and 80 years old in good health. Here is the DNA: TGTGCCAGCAGACAGGGGGATAAGAACACTGAAGCTTTCTTT. The encoded protein is CASRQGDKNTEAFF.